This T cell receptor beta chain was identified during a study of blood T cell repertoires in COVID-19. The overall study: Whether acute or convalescent, the COVID-19 samples came from the United States, Italy and Spain. The analysed material was cDNA or gDNA that came from T cells, B-cell-depleted T cells, or PBMCs.

Authors' processing steps: It was from reference gene primer amplification that nucleated cell counts were estimated. Clones were read by immunoSEQ multiplex PCR, and TCRdb kept only the in-frame ones, dropping some. The V and J calls and clone size come from that table; D and trimming were worked out from the DNA. The data show about 190,000 clones, with approximately 91% seen just once and around 6.6% held by the top ten. Germline V gene sequence: CDR1 SGHRS, CDR2 YFSETQ. Trimming left V 1 base short and J 5 bases short, with 9 bases between. CDR3 length: 14 residues. Specimen: peripheral blood. The J gene is TRBJ2-2, the V gene TRBV5-1, with D possibly matching TRBD1 (6 bases). This TCR was sampled from a middle-aged man with acute or convalescent COVID-19. The chain's CDR3 is CASSLPQGTGELFF. The CDR3 DNA reads as TGCGCCAGCAGCTTGCCCCAGGGGACCGGGGAGCTGTTTTTT.